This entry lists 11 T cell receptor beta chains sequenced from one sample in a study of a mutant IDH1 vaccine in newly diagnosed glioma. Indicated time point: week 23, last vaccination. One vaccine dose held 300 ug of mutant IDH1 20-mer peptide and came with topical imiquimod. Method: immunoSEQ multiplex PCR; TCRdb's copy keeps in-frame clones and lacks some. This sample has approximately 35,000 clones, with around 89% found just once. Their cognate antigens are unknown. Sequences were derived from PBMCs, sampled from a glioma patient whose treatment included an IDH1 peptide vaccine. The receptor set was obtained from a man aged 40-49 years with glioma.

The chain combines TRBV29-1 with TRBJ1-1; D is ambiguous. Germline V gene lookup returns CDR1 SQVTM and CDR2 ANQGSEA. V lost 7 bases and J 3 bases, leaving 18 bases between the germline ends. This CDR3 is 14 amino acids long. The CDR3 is CSGSRTGLDTEAFF. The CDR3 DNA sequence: TGCAGCGGGTCTAGGACCGGGTTGGACACTGAAGCTTTCTTT.

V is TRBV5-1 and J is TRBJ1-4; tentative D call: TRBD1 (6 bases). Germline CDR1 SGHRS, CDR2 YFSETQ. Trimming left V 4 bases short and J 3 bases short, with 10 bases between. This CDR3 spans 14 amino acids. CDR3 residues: CASSKDSSNEKLFF. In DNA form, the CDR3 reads TGCGCCAGCAGCAAGGACAGCTCTAATGAAAAACTGTTTTTT.

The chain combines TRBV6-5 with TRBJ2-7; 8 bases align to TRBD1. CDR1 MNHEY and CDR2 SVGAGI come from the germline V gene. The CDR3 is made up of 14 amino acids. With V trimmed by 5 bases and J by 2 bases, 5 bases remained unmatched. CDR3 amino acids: CASSRDRGAYEQYF. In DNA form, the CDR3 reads TGTGCCAGCAGTCGCGACAGGGGAGCCTACGAGCAGTACTTC.

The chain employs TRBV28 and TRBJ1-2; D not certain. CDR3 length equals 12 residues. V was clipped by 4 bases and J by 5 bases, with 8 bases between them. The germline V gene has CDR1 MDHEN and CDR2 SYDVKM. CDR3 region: CASSSPGYGYTF. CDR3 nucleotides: TGTGCCAGCAGTTCTCCGGGGTATGGCTACACCTTC.

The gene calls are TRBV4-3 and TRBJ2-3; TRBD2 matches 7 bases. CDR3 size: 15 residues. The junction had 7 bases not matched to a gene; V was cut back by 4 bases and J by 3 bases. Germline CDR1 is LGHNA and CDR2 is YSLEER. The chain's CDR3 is CASSRDGGGTDTQYF. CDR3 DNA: TGCGCCAGCAGCCGCGATGGCGGGGGAACAGATACGCAGTATTTT.

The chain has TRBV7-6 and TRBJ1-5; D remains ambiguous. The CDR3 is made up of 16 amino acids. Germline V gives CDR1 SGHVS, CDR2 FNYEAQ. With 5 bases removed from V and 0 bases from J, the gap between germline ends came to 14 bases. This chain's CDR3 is CASSAEGGLSNQPQHF. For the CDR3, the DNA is TGTGCCAGCAGCGCCGAGGGAGGACTTAGCAATCAGCCCCAGCATTTT.

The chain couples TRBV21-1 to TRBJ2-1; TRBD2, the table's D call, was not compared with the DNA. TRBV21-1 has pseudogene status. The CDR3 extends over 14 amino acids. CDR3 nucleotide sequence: TGTGCCAGCAGAACTAGCGGGCAGAACAATGAGCAGTTCTTC. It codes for CASRTSGQNNEQFF.

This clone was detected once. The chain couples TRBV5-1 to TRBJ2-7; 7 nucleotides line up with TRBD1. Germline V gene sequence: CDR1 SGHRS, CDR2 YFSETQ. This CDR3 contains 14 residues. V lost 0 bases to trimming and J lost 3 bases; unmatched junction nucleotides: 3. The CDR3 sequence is CASSLEGQNYEQYF. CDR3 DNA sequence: TGCGCCAGCAGCTTGGAGGGACAGAACTACGAGCAGTACTTC.

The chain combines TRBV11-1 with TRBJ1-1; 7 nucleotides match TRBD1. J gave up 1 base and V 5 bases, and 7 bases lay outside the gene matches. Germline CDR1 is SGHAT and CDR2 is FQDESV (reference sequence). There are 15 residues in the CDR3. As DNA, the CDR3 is TGTGCCAGCAGCCCTGGTTCAGGGGGGAACACTGAAGCTTTCTTT. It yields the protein CASSPGSGGNTEAFF.

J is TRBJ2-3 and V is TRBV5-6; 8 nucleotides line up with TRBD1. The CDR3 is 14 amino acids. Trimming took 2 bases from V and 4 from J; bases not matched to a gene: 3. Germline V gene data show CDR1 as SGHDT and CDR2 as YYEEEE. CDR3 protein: CASSFRRGPDTQYF. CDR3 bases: TGTGCCAGCAGCTTCCGCAGGGGGCCAGATACGCAGTATTTT.

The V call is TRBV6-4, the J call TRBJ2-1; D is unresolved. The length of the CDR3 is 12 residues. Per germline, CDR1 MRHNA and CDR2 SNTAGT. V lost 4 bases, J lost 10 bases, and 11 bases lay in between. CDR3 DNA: TGTGCCAGCAGTGGCCTCCTTGGGGAGCAGTTCTTC. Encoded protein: CASSGLLGEQFF.